This T cell receptor beta chain was retrieved from a study of blood T cell repertoires in COVID-19. Study overall: Specimens from acute and convalescent COVID-19 originated in the United States, Italy and Spain. T cells, B-cell-depleted T cells, or PBMCs supplied cDNA or gDNA.

As processed by the authors: By means of reference gene primer amplification, nucleated cell counts were estimated. Sequencing was performed with immunoSEQ multiplex PCR; in TCRdb, only in-frame clones are kept and a portion is missing. The V and J calls and clone size come from that table; D and trimming were worked out from the DNA. The table includes about 280,000 clones, about 85% detected once. Germline-derived CDR1 and CDR2 are MNHEY and SVGAGI. Trimming at V came to 5 bases and at J to 0 bases, leaving 4 bases not matched to a gene. The CDR3 sequence is 15 residues long. The sample consisted of peripheral blood. The chain is built from TRBV6-5 and TRBJ1-2; 9 nucleotides agree with TRBD1. The clonotype comes from a woman aged 45-60 years who had recovered from COVID-19. Here the CDR3 reads CASSQRQGANYGYTF. As DNA, the CDR3 is TGTGCCAGCAGTCAGAGACAGGGGGCTAACTATGGCTACACCTTC.